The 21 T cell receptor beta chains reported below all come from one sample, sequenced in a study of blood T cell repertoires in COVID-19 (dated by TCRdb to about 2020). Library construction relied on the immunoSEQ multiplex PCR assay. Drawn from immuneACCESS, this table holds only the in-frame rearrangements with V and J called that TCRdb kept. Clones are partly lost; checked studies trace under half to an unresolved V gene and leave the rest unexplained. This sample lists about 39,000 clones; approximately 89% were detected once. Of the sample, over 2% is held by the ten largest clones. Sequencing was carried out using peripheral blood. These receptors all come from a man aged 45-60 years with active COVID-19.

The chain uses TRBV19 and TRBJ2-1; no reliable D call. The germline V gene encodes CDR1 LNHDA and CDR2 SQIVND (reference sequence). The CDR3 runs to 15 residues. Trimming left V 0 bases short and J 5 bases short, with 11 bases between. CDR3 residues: CASSIDPSINNEQFF. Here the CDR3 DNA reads TGTGCCAGTAGTATAGATCCTAGTATAAACAATGAGCAGTTCTTC.

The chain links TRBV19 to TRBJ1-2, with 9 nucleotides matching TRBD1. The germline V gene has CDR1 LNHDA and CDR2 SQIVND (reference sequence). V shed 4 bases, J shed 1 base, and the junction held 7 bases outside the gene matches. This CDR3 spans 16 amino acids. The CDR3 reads CASSTRTGDNNYGYTF. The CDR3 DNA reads TGTGCCAGTAGTACCCGGACAGGGGATAATAACTATGGCTACACCTTC.

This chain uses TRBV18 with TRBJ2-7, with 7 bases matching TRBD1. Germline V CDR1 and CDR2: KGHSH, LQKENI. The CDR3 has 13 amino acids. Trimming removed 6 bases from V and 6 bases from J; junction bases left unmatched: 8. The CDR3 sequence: CASSLSTGVEQYF. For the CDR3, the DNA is TGTGCCAGCTCCCTAAGTACAGGGGTCGAGCAGTACTTC. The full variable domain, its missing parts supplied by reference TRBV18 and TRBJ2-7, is NAGVMQNPRHLVRRRGQEARLRCSPMKGHSHVYWYRQLPEEGLKFMVYLQKENIIDESGMPKERFSAEFPKEGPSILRIQQVVRGDSAAYFCASSLSTGVEQYFGPGTRLTVT.

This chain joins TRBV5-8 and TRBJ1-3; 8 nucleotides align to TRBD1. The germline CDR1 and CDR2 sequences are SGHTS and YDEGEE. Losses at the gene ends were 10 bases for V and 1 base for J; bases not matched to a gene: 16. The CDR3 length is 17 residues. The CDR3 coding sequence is TGTGCCGGACAGGGCCCTATTTCAGGGTTTTCTGGAAACACCATATATTTT. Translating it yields CAGQGPISGFSGNTIYF.

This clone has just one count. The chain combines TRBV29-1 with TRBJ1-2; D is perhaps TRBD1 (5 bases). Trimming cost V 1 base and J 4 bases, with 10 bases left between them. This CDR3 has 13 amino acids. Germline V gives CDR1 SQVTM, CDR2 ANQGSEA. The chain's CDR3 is CSVEVRDSYGYTF. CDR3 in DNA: TGCAGCGTTGAAGTAAGGGACTCCTATGGCTACACCTTC.

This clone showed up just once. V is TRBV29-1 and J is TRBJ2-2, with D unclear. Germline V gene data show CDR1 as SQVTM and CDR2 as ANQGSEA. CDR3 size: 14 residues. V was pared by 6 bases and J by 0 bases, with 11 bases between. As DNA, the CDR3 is TGCAGCGTCGCCCGAGATCCGAACACCGGGGAGCTGTTTTTT. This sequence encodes CSVARDPNTGELFF.

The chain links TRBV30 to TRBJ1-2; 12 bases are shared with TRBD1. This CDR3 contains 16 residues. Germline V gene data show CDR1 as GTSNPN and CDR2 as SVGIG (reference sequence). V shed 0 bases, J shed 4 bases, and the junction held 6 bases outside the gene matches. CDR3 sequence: CAWSVPGTGGPYGYTF. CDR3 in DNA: TGTGCCTGGAGTGTACCCGGGACAGGGGGCCCCTATGGCTACACCTTC.

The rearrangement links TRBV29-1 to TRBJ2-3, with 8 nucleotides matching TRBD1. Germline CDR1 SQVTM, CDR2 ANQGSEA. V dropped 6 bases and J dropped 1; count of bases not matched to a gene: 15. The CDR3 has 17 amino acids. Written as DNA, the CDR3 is TGCAGCGTCCAAAGAGGGGGCGACAGGGGAGGCACAGATACGCAGTATTTT. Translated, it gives CSVQRGGDRGGTDTQYF.

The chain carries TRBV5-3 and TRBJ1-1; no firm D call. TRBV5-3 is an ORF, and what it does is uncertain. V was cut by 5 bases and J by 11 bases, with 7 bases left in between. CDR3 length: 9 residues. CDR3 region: CARSRGAFF. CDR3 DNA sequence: TGTGCCAGAAGTCGAGGGGCTTTCTTT.

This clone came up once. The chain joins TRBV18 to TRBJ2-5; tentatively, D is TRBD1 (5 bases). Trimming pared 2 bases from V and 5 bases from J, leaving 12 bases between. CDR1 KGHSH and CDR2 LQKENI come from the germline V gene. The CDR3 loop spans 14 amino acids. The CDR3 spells CASSPVRGVETQYF. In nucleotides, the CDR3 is TGTGCCAGCTCACCAGTTAGGGGTGTGGAGACCCAGTACTTC.

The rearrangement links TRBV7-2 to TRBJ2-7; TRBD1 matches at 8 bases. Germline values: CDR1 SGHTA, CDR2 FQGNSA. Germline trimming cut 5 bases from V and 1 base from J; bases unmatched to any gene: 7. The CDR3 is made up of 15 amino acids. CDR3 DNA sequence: TGTGCCAGCAGCAAGACCGGGACAGGTTCCTACGAGCAGTACTTC. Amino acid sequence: CASSKTGTGSYEQYF.

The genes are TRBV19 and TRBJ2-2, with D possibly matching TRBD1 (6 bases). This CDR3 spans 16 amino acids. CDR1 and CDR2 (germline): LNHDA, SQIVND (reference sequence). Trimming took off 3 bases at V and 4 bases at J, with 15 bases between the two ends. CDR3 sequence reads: CASSMGAPILTGELFF. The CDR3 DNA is TGTGCCAGTAGTATGGGGGCACCAATCCTCACCGGGGAGCTGTTTTTT.

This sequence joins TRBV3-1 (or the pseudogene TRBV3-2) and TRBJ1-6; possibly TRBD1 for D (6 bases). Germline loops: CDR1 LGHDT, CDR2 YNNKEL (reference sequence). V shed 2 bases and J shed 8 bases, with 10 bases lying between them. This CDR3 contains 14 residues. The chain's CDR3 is CASSQQGRDSPLHF. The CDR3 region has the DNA TGTGCCAGCAGCCAACAGGGGAGGGATTCACCCCTCCACTTT.

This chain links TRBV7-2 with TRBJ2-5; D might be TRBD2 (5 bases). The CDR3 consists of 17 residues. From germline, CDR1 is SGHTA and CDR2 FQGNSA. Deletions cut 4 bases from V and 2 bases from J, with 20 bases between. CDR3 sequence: CASSSCRRPRGQETQYF. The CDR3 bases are TGTGCCAGCAGCTCATGTCGGAGACCTCGGGGTCAAGAGACCCAGTACTTC.

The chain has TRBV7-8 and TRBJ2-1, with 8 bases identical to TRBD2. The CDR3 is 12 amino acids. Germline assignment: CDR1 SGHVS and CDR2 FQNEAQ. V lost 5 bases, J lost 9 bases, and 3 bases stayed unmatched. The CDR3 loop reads CASSPSGSEQFF. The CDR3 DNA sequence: TGTGCCAGCAGCCCAAGCGGGAGTGAGCAGTTCTTC.

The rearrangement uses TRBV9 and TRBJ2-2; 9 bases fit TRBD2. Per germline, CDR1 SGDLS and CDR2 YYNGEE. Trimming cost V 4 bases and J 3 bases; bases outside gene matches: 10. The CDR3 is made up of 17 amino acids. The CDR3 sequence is CASSPHSGRQYTGELFF. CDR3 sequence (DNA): TGTGCCAGCAGCCCTCACAGCGGGAGGCAGTACACCGGGGAGCTGTTTTTT. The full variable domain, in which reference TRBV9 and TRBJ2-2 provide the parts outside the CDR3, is DSGVTQTPKHLITATGQRVTLRCSPRSGDLSVYWYQQSLDQGLQFLIQYYNGEERAKGNILERFSAQQFPDLHSELNLSSLELGDSALYFCASSPHSGRQYTGELFFGEGSRLTVL.

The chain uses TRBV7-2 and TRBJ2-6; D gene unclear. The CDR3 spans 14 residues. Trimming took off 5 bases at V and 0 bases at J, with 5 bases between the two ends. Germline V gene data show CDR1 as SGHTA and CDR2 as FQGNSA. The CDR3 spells CASSRSSGANVLTF. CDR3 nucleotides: TGTGCCAGCAGCCGTAGCTCTGGGGCCAACGTCCTGACTTTC.

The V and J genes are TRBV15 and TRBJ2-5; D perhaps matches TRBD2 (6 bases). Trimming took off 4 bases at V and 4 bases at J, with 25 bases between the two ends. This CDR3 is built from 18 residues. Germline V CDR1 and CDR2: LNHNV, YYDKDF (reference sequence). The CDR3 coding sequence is TGTGCCACCAGCACCGCCAGTAGCAGTGGAGTGGGGGGAGAGACCCAGTACTTC. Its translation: CATSTASSSGVGGETQYF.

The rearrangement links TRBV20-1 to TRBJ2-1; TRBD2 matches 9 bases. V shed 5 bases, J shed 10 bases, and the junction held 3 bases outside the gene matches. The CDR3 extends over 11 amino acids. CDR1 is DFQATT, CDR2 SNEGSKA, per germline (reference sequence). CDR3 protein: CSALGLAEQFF. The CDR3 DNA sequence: TGCAGTGCTCTTGGACTAGCGGAGCAGTTCTTC.

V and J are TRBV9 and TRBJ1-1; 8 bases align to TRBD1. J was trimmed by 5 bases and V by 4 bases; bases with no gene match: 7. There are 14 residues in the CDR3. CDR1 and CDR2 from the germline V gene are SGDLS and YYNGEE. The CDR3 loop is CASSPQGAGTEAFF. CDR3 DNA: TGTGCCAGCAGCCCCCAGGGGGCTGGGACTGAAGCTTTCTTT.

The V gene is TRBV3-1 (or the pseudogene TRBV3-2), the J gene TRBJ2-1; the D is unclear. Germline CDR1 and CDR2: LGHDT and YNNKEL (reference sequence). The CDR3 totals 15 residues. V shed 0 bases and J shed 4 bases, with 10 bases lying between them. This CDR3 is CASSQDRMRYNEQFF. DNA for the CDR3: TGTGCCAGCAGCCAAGATCGGATGCGGTACAATGAGCAGTTCTTC.